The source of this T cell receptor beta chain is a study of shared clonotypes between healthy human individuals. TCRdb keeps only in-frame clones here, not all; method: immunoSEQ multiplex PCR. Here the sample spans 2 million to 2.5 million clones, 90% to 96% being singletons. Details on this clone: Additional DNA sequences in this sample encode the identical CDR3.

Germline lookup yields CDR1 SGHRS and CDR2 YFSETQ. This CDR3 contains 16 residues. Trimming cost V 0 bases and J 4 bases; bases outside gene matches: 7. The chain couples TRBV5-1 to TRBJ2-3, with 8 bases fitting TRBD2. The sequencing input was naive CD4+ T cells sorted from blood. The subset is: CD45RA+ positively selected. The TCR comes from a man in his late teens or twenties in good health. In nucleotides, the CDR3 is TGCGCCAGCAGCTTGGGGTCCAGCGGGAGTGCAGATACGCAGTATTTT. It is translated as CASSLGSSGSADTQYF.